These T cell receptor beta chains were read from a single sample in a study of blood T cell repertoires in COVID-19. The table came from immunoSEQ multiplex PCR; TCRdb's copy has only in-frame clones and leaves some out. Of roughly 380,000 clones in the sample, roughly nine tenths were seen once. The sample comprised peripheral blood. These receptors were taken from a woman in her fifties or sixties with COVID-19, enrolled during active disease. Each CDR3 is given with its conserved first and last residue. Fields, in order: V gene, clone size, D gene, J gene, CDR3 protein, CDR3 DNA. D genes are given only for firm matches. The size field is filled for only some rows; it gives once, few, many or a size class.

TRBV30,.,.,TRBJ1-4,CAWSIGVLLFF,TGTGCCTGGAGTATAGGGGTTTTACTGTTTTTT
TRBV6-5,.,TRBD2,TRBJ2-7,CASSPGGVSYEQYF,TGTGCCAGCAGCCCCGGGGGGGTCTCCTACGAGCAGTACTTC
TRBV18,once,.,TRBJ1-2,CASSPPVTYGYTF,TGTGCCAGCTCACCACCGGTCACTTATGGCTACACCTTC
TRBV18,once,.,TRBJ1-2,CASSPGLVGYTF,TGTGCCAGCTCACCGGGCCTCGTTGGCTACACCTTC
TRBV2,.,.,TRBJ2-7,CAISPRQDYEQYF,TGTGCCATTTCCCCCCGACAGGACTACGAGCAGTACTTC
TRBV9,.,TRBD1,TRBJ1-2,CASSVDPTGAGYGYTF,TGTGCCAGCAGCGTAGACCCTACAGGGGCAGGCTATGGCTACACCTTC
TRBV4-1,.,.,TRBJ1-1,CASSQEPGRRDTEAFF,TGCGCCAGCAGCCAAGAACCGGGAAGGAGGGACACTGAAGCTTTCTTT
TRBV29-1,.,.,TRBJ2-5,CSVVRGRETQYF,TGCAGCGTTGTACGGGGGAGGGAGACCCAGTACTTC
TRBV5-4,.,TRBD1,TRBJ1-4,CAGSRQGLDEKLFF,TGTGCCGGCAGCCGACAGGGTTTGGATGAAAAACTGTTTTTT
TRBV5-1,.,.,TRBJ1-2,CASSQQGQNYGYTF,TGCGCCAGCAGTCAACAGGGCCAAAACTATGGCTACACCTTC
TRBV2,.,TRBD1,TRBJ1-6,CASSDGQGSTPLHF,TGTGCCAGCAGTGACGGACAGGGATCGACACCCCTCCACTTT
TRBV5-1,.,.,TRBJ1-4,CASSSTGFAKLFF,TGCGCCAGCAGCTCTACAGGGTTCGCGAAACTGTTTTTT
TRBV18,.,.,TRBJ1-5,CASSPQGSSTSNQPQHF,TGTGCCAGCTCACCACAGGGGTCCTCTACCTCCAATCAGCCCCAGCATTTT
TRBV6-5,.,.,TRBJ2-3,CASRQDPLNTQYF,TGTGCCAGCAGACAGGACCCTCTAAATACGCAGTATTTT
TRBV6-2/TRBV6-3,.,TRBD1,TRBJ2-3,CASSYQGQGWRDTQYF,TGTGCCAGCAGTTACCAGGGACAGGGCTGGAGAGATACGCAGTATTTT
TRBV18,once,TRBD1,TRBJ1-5,CASSRDRSAPQHF,TGTGCCAGCTCCCGGGACAGGAGCGCGCCCCAGCATTTT
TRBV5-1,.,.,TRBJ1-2,CASSLGSEWFYGYTF,TGCGCCAGCAGCTTGGGTAGTGAATGGTTCTATGGCTACACCTTC
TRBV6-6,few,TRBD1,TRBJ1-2,CASSQLGQGYGYTF,TGTGCCAGCAGCCAACTAGGACAGGGATATGGCTACACCTTC
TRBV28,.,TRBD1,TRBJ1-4,CAITGTNRGRGEKLFF,TGTGCCATCACAGGGACCAACAGGGGTCGGGGTGAAAAACTGTTTTTT
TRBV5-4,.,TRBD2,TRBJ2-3,CASRSPGGRTDTQYF,TGTGCCAGCCGATCCCCGGGGGGGAGGACAGATACGCAGTATTTT
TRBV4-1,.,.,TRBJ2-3,CASSQEIRGAKGDTQYF,TGCGCCAGCAGCCAAGAGATTCGGGGGGCCAAGGGAGATACGCAGTATTTT
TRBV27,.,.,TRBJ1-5,CAAGARSNQPQHF,TGTGCCGCGGGGGCTCGATCCAATCAGCCCCAGCATTTT
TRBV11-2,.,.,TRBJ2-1,CASSPKSNEQFF,TGTGCCAGCAGCCCTAAGAGCAATGAGCAGTTCTTC
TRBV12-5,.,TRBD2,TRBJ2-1,CASGLGLAGGQDEQFF,TGTGCTAGTGGCCTCGGACTAGCGGGGGGTCAGGATGAGCAGTTCTTC
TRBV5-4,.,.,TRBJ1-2,CASRGGPGYTF,TGTGCCAGCAGGGGTGGGCCCGGCTACACCTTC
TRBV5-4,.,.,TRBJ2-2,CASSLQGSGELFF,TGTGCCAGCAGCTTGCAGGGAAGCGGGGAGCTGTTTTTT
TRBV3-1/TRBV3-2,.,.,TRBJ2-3,CASSPLTPSVRGDTQYF,TGTGCCAGCAGCCCACTTACGCCCAGCGTCCGAGGGGATACGCAGTATTTT
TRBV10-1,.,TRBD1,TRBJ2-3,CASSEGQGYPDTQYF,TGCGCCAGCAGTGAGGGACAGGGCTATCCAGATACGCAGTATTTT
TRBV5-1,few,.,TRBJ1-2,CASSSAGDPGVYHYGYTF,TGCGCCAGCAGCTCCGCCGGGGACCCGGGAGTATACCACTATGGCTACACCTTC
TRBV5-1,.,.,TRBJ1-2,CASSLLPEGQTSGYTF,TGCGCCAGCAGCTTACTCCCAGAGGGTCAAACTAGTGGCTACACCTTC
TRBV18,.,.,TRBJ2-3,CASSPSTDTQYF,TGTGCCAGCTCCCCTAGCACAGATACGCAGTATTTT
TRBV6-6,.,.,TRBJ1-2,CASSYGGDYGYTF,TGTGCCAGCAGTTACGGAGGGGACTATGGCTACACCTTC
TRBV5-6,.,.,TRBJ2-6,CASSLGAGSSGANVLTF,TGTGCCAGCAGCTTGGGGGCCGGGAGCTCTGGGGCCAACGTCCTGACTTTC
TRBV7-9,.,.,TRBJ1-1,CASSLAQEAFF,TGTGCCAGCAGCTTAGCGCAGGAAGCTTTCTTT
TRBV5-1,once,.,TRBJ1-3,CASSMPSGSSGNTIYF,TGCGCCAGCAGCATGCCCTCGGGAAGCTCTGGAAACACCATATATTTT
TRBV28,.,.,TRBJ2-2,CASIRAGELFF,TGTGCCAGCATCAGGGCCGGGGAGCTGTTTTTT
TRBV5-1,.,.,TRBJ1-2,CASSLDRNGYTF,TGCGCCAGCAGCTTGGACAGGAACGGCTACACCTTC
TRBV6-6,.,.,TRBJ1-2,CASKRQTHYGYTF,TGTGCCAGCAAGAGACAGACCCACTATGGCTACACCTTC
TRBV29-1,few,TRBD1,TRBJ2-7,CSVVDRVGEQYF,TGCAGCGTTGTTGACAGGGTCGGCGAGCAGTACTTC
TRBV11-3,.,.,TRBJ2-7,CASPRRRSYEQYF,TGTGCCAGCCCCCGGAGAAGGTCCTACGAGCAGTACTTC
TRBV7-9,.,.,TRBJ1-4,CASSLVPANEKLFF,TGTGCCAGCAGCTTAGTGCCAGCGAATGAAAAACTGTTTTTT
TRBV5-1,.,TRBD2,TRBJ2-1,CASSLPRGGSYNEQFF,TGCGCCAGCAGCCTCCCGCGGGGGGGCTCCTACAATGAGCAGTTCTTC
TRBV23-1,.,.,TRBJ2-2,CASSQGRGPRYTGELFF,TGCGCCAGCAGTCAAGGGCGGGGACCCAGGTACACCGGGGAGCTGTTTTTT
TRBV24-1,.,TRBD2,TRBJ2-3,CATSGRNSGGRSDTQYF,TGTGCCACCAGTGGCCGGAATAGCGGGGGGAGATCGGATACGCAGTATTTT
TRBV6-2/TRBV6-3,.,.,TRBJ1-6,CASSYSGGAVSPLHF,TGTGCCAGCAGTTACTCGGGGGGGGCAGTGTCACCCCTCCACTTT
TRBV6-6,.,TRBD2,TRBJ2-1,CASSGTSGGINEQFF,TGTGCCAGCAGTGGGACTAGCGGGGGCATCAATGAGCAGTTCTTC
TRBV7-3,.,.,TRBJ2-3,CASSLNNAGAGDTQYF,TGTGCCAGCAGCTTAAACAATGCGGGGGCAGGAGATACGCAGTATTTT
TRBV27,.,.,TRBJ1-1,CASSLNFRNTEAFF,TGTGCCAGCAGTTTAAATTTCAGGAACACTGAAGCTTTCTTT
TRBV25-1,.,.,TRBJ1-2,CASSHRNYGYTF,TGTGCCAGCAGCCACAGGAACTATGGCTACACCTTC
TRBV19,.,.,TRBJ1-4,CASGSAGTFEKLFF,TGTGCCAGTGGGAGCGCGGGGACGTTTGAAAAACTGTTTTTT
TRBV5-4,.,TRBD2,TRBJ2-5,CASSRGGLEGQETQYF,TGTGCCAGCAGCCGCGGGGGGTTGGAAGGGCAAGAGACCCAGTACTTC
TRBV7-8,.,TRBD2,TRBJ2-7,CASSSRTSGDDINYEQYF,TGTGCCAGCAGCTCGAGGACTAGCGGGGACGATATCAACTACGAGCAGTACTTC
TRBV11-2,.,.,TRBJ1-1,CASSLVAGLDTEAFF,TGTGCCAGCAGCTTAGTAGCAGGGCTCGACACTGAAGCTTTCTTT
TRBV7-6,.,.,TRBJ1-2,CASSLDRDYGYTF,TGTGCCAGCAGCTTAGACAGGGACTATGGCTACACCTTC
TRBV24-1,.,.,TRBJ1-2,CATSDSQNGYTF,TGTGCCACCAGTGATTCTCAGAATGGCTACACCTTC
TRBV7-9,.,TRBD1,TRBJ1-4,CASSSSGTDEKLFF,TGTGCCAGCAGCTCGTCCGGGACAGATGAAAAACTGTTTTTT
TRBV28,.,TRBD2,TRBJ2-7,CASSFVQRGGRYEQYF,TGTGCCAGCAGTTTCGTTCAGCGGGGCGGGCGGTACGAGCAGTACTTC
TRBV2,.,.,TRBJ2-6,CASQLLSGANVLTF,TGTGCCAGCCAACTTCTCTCTGGGGCCAACGTCCTGACTTTC
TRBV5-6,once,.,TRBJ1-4,CASSHSNEKLFF,TGTGCCAGCAGCCACAGTAATGAAAAACTGTTTTTT